This TCR beta chain was retrieved from a study of OX40 agonist ivuxolimab in advanced cancers. Study in general: Patients took ivuxolimab, an agonistic anti-OX40 (CD134) antibody. Across the patients, intravenous ivuxolimab was delivered every 2 weeks at 0.01 to 10 mg/kg. Study findings and constraints: Among the nonresponders, some also had low normalized T-cell clonal expansion.

Concerning this clone itself: The antigen is not known.

The CDR3 spans 14 residues. Germline CDR1 and CDR2: SGHAT and FQNNGV. The germline V and J ends were trimmed by 5 bases and 8 bases, with 17 bases remaining between them. This table comes from immunoSEQ multiplex PCR, and its TCRdb copy is limited to in-frame clones, with some not included. This table holds around 44,000 clones, approximately 88% found once. The source was CD4+ or CD8+ T cells sorted from blood, collected in a trial of the OX40 agonist ivuxolimab. This TCR was sampled from an adult with an advanced solid tumor such as melanoma, head and neck, liver or kidney cancer. The J gene is TRBJ2-3, the V gene TRBV11-2; tentatively, D is TRBD1 or TRBD2 (5 bases each). The CDR3 protein is CASSAFRDLATQYF. CDR3 coding DNA: TGTGCCAGCAGCGCATTCCGGGACCTAGCTACGCAGTATTTT.